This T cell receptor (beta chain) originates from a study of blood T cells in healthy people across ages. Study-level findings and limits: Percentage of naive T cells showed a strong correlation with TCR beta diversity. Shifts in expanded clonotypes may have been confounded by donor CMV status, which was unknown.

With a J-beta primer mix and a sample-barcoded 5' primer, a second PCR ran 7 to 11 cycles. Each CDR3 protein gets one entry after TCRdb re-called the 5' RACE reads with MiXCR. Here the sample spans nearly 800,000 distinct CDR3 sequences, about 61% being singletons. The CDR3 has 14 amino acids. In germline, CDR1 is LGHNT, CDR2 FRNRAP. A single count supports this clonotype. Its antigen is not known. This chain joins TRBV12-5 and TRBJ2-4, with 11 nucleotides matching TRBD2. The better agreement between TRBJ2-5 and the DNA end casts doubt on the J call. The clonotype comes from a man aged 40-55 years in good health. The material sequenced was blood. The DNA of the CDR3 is TGTGCTAGTGGTTTAGGACTAGCGGGAGAGACCCAGTACTTC. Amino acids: CASGLGLAGETQYF.